This T cell receptor (beta chain) was obtained from a study of blood T cell repertoires in COVID-19. Study-wide background: Nucleic acid was either cDNA or gDNA, and it came from T cells, B-cell-depleted T cells, or PBMCs.

Authors' methods: Nucleated cell number was recorded as an estimate derived from reference gene primer amplification. Libraries were prepared by immunoSEQ multiplex PCR; TCRdb keeps only in-frame clonotypes and omits some of them. The V and J calls and clone size are taken from that table; D and trimming were inferred from the DNA. The repertoire consists of approximately 300,000 clones, with 65% to 90% occurring once and the leading ten covering about 4.1%. Germline V gene data show CDR1 as DFQATT and CDR2 as SNEGSKA (reference sequence). This CDR3 region has 11 residues. The V and J ends lost 6 bases and 12 bases respectively, with 15 bases between them. Cohort 3 recovered donors had two negative PCRs, clearance, or symptom resolution.

The genes are TRBV20-1 and TRBJ2-1; a possible D gene is TRBD2 (5 bases). This TCR was recovered from a man aged 30-40 years who had recovered from COVID-19. The source material was PBMCs or T cells enriched from blood (not recorded which). The CDR3 sequence: CSASSPRGQFF. The CDR3, as DNA: TGCAGTGCCAGCTCCCCCCGGGGGCAGTTCTTC.